The 12 T cell receptor beta chains listed next were all sequenced from one sample in a study of cytomegalovirus exposure and HLA in healthy donors. Both 60 Vbeta primers and 13 Jbeta primers went into the PCR. Clones were sequenced by immunoSEQ multiplex PCR, and TCRdb holds only the in-frame ones, with some missing. Of 90,000 to 100,000 clones listed, 75% to 80% were seen once; the top ten hold roughly 7.7%. Sequenced sample: PBMCs. The receptor set was obtained from a female donor in good health and CMV-seronegative.

This clone was seen once. This sequence joins TRBV19 and TRBJ1-1; 7 nucleotides agree with TRBD1. Germline CDR1 and CDR2: LNHDA and SQIVND (reference sequence). The CDR3 loop spans 11 amino acids. V shed 7 bases, J shed 7 bases, and the junction held 3 bases outside the gene matches. The CDR3 reads CASIYRGEAFF. CDR3 coding DNA: TGTGCCAGTATTTACAGGGGTGAAGCTTTCTTT.

The chain joins TRBV5-1 to TRBJ1-1; D call uncertain. The germline V gene has CDR1 SGHRS and CDR2 YFSETQ. V was shortened by 0 bases and J by 0 bases, with 6 bases between the two germline ends. CDR3 length equals 14 residues. CDR3 sequence (DNA): TGCGCCAGCAGCTTGGACCCTATGAACACTGAAGCTTTCTTT. Amino acids: CASSLDPMNTEAFF.

The chain combines TRBV25-1 with TRBJ2-7; TRBD2 agrees at 7 bases. The CDR3 spans 11 residues. Trimming took 7 bases from V and 6 from J; bases not matched to a gene: 3. Germline V CDR1 and CDR2: MGHDK, SYGVNS. CDR3 nucleotide sequence: TGTGCCAGCACTGCTAGCGGCGAGCAGTACTTC. This translates into CASTASGEQYF.

In DNA, the CDR3 is TGTGCCAGCAGCGTAGACACTAACTATGGCTACACCTTC. Protein: CASSVDTNYGYTF. This chain connects TRBV9 to TRBJ1-2; D remains unclear. There are 13 residues in the CDR3. Germline V CDR1 and CDR2: SGDLS, YYNGEE. V lost 0 bases, J lost 0 bases, and 3 bases lay in between. The whole variable domain, remainder taken from reference TRBV9 and TRBJ1-2, is DSGVTQTPKHLITATGQRVTLRCSPRSGDLSVYWYQQSLDQGLQFLIQYYNGEERAKGNILERFSAQQFPDLHSELNLSSLELGDSALYFCASSVDTNYGYTFGSGTRLTVV.

The rearrangement uses TRBV6-4 and TRBJ2-6; 7 bases align to TRBD2. The J segment lost 1 base and the V segment lost 0 bases, leaving 3 bases of the junction unmatched. The CDR3 runs to 17 residues. Germline-derived CDR1 and CDR2 are MRHNA and SNTAGT. Here the CDR3 DNA reads TGTGCCAGCAGTGACTCTTCCGGGGGGTCTGGGGCCAACGTCCTGACTTTC. The encoded protein is CASSDSSGGSGANVLTF.

This clone was seen once. The chain couples TRBV19 to TRBJ1-1; 8 bases align to TRBD1. This CDR3 has 14 residues. V was clipped by 6 bases and J by 0 bases; unmatched bases: 3. Germline CDR1 is LNHDA and CDR2 is SQIVND (reference sequence). The CDR3, as DNA: TGTGCCAGTAGAGGGACAGGTTTGAACACTGAAGCTTTCTTT. It encodes CASRGTGLNTEAFF. Looking up the rest from reference TRBV19 and TRBJ1-1 gives the full variable domain: DGGITQSPKYLFRKEGQNVTLSCEQNLNHDAMYWYRQDPGQGLRLIYYSQIVNDFQKGDIAEGYSVSREKKESFPLTVTSAQKNPTAFYLCASRGTGLNTEAFFGQGTRLTVV.

The chain is built from TRBV7-3 and TRBJ2-3; TRBD2 aligns across 14 bases. J was trimmed by 5 bases and V by 5 bases; bases with no gene match: 6. The CDR3 length is 16 residues. Germline CDR1 is SGHTA and CDR2 is FQGTGA. CDR3 protein: CASSRTSGGLEDTQYF. CDR3 nucleotide sequence: TGTGCCAGCAGCAGGACTAGCGGGGGGTTGGAAGATACGCAGTATTTT.

The rearrangement links TRBV19 to TRBJ1-2; 10 bases are shared with TRBD1. In germline, CDR1 is LNHDA, CDR2 SQIVND (reference sequence). V shed 4 bases, J shed 8 bases, and the junction held 7 bases outside the gene matches. This CDR3 spans 14 amino acids. CDR3 bases: TGTGCCAGTAGTACCAGACAGGGGGCGCGAGGCTACACCTTC. Translated: CASSTRQGARGYTF.

Comments on this clone: Other DNA sequences within the sample encode an identical CDR3. The rearrangement uses TRBV6-5 and TRBJ1-3; D gene uncertain. The CDR3 loop spans 16 amino acids. From germline, CDR1 is MNHEY and CDR2 SVGAGI. Trimming removed 0 bases at V and 0 bases at J, with 9 bases between. CDR3 in amino acids: CASSYSTGSSGNTIYF. The CDR3 nucleotides read TGTGCCAGCAGTTACTCGACGGGGTCCTCTGGAAACACCATATATTTT.

The chain links TRBV18 to TRBJ2-1, with D maybe TRBD2 (5 bases). This CDR3 region has 15 residues. Trimming removed 6 bases at V and 2 bases at J, with 14 bases between. CDR1 and CDR2 (germline): KGHSH, LQKENI. DNA for the CDR3: TGTGCCAGCTCCACGGGATGGTCGACCTACAATGAGCAGTTCTTC. It encodes CASSTGWSTYNEQFF.

CDR3 amino acids: CAISESHSSYSTDTQYF. CDR3 DNA: TGTGCCATCAGTGAGTCCCACTCTTCTTATAGCACAGATACGCAGTATTTT. The chain recombines TRBV10-3 with TRBJ2-3; unclear D gene. V was trimmed by 0 bases and J by 0 bases, leaving 13 bases between them. Per germline, CDR1 ENHRY and CDR2 SYGVKD. The CDR3 runs 17 residues.

This rearrangement joins TRBV7-2 to TRBJ1-4; 7 bases are shared with TRBD1. J gave up 7 bases and V 5 bases, and 10 bases lay outside the gene matches. This CDR3 contains 15 residues. Germline V gene lookup returns CDR1 SGHTA and CDR2 FQGNSA. The CDR3 DNA sequence: TGTGCCAGCAGCCCCCAACAGGGGTCCTTTGAAAAACTGTTTTTT. Translating gives CASSPQQGSFEKLFF.